This passage covers 28 T cell receptor beta chains from one sample sequenced in a study of blood T cell repertoires in COVID-19. Libraries were prepared by immunoSEQ multiplex PCR; TCRdb keeps only in-frame clonotypes and omits some of them. The sample has some 81,000 clones, nearly 95% seen once. Sequences were obtained from peripheral blood. The receptors here all came from a human donor with active COVID-19. The donor label of this sample is uncertain.

The chain links TRBV12-3 or TRBV12-4 to TRBJ1-1; D unclear. The CDR3 runs to 13 residues. V was pared by 8 bases and J by 1 base, with 11 bases between. DNA for the CDR3: TGTGCCAGCGCGTTGCGAACGAACACTGAAGCTTTCTTT. This translates into CASALRTNTEAFF.

The chain carries TRBV7-6 and TRBJ2-7; D not certain. This CDR3 is built from 15 residues. Germline assignment: CDR1 SGHVS and CDR2 FNYEAQ. The V and J ends lost 4 bases and 5 bases respectively, with 18 bases between them. The CDR3 DNA sequence: TGTGCCAGCAGCTCCCCGGGTCTCTCCCTCAACGAGCAGTACTTC. This gives the protein CASSSPGLSLNEQYF.

This chain joins TRBV6-2 or TRBV6-3 and TRBJ2-2; 8 bases agree with TRBD1. Germline CDR1 is MNHEY and CDR2 is SVGEGT. The CDR3 has 16 amino acids. The ends lost 6 bases at V and 5 bases at J; junction bases unmatched: 11. The CDR3 region has the DNA TGTGCCAGCAGCCACCAGACAGGGGTTGGAACCGGGGAGCTGTTTTTT. Residues: CASSHQTGVGTGELFF.

This chain uses TRBV5-1 with TRBJ2-3; D not certain. The V and J ends lost 0 bases and 1 base respectively, with 3 bases between them. CDR1 is SGHRS, CDR2 YFSETQ, per germline. The CDR3 totals 13 residues. The DNA for the CDR3 is TGCGCCAGCAGCTTGGCGGGCACAGATACGCAGTATTTT. Encoded protein: CASSLAGTDTQYF.

The genes are TRBV5-1 and TRBJ1-3; possible D gene TRBD1, 6 bases. Per the germline V gene, CDR1 is SGHRS and CDR2 is YFSETQ. This CDR3 has 13 residues. Trimming removed 3 bases at V and 7 bases at J, with 11 bases between. CDR3 residues: CASSSQGRNTIYF. CDR3 nucleotide sequence: TGCGCCAGCAGCTCACAGGGACGGAACACCATATATTTT. The variable domain in full, with the rest retrieved from reference TRBV5-1 and TRBJ1-3, is KAGVTQTPRYLIKTRGQQVTLSCSPISGHRSVSWYQQTPGQGLQFLFEYFSETQRNKGNFPGRFSGRQFSNSRSEMNVSTLELGDSALYLCASSSQGRNTIYFGEGSWLTVV.

The chain couples TRBV7-2 to TRBJ2-1; D is uncertain. V lost 4 bases to trimming and J lost 4 bases, with 14 bases between them. The CDR3 loop spans 15 amino acids. From germline, CDR1 is SGHTA and CDR2 FQGNSA. This CDR3 reads CASSSSSALYNEQFF. The CDR3 DNA reads TGTGCCAGCAGCTCATCGAGCGCTTTATACAATGAGCAGTTCTTC.

The V and J genes are TRBV6-6 and TRBJ2-1, with 11 bases identical to TRBD1. Germline CDR1 is MNHNY and CDR2 is SVGAGI (reference sequence). The V segment lost 6 bases and the J segment 4 bases; nucleotides outside the gene matches: 14. The CDR3 covers 18 residues. CDR3 coding DNA: TGTGCCAGCAGCCGAGGGACAGGGGGTAGCGGACTTTACAATGAGCAGTTCTTC. Its protein is CASSRGTGGSGLYNEQFF.

The chain joins TRBV12-3 or TRBV12-4 to TRBJ2-1, with a tentative D call TRBD1 (5 bases). With 7 bases removed from V and 15 bases from J, the gap between germline ends came to 19 bases. The CDR3 totals 12 residues. CDR3 in amino acids: CASTRRTRSLFF. DNA of the CDR3: TGTGCCAGCACCCGACGGACACGCAGTTTGTTCTTC.

This chain joins TRBV7-9 and TRBJ1-5, with D possibly matching TRBD1 (6 bases). Deletions cut 1 base from V and 4 bases from J, with 11 bases between. From germline, CDR1 is SEHNR and CDR2 FQNEAQ (reference sequence). The CDR3 loop spans 15 amino acids. The CDR3 region has the DNA TGTGCCAGCAGCTTAGAGGGCAGGGGAAATCAGCCCCAGCATTTT. Translating it yields CASSLEGRGNQPQHF.

In its sample, this clone was seen once. The J gene is TRBJ2-7, the V gene TRBV4-1; possibly TRBD2 for D (6 bases). The V and J ends lost 5 bases and 2 bases respectively, with 13 bases between them. CDR3 length equals 14 residues. CDR1 and CDR2 from the germline V gene are MGHRA and YSYEKL. The CDR3 DNA follows: TGCGCCAGCAGCTACACCCGGGGGACCTACGAGCAGTACTTC. Translated: CASSYTRGTYEQYF.

V and J are TRBV6-2 or TRBV6-3 and TRBJ2-5, with no clear D. V was trimmed by 4 bases and J by 4 bases, leaving 4 bases between them. The CDR3 is 11 amino acids. CDR1 MNHEY and CDR2 SVGEGT come from the germline V gene. This CDR3 is CASSSSETQYF. The DNA for the CDR3 is TGTGCCAGCAGTTCTTCAGAGACCCAGTACTTC.

The V gene is TRBV4-2, the J gene TRBJ2-2, with 7 bases matching TRBD2. The CDR3 runs to 17 residues. Trimming cost V 2 bases and J 2 bases; bases outside gene matches: 8. CDR1 is LGHNA, CDR2 YNFKEQ, per germline. CDR3 nucleotides: TGTGCCAGCAGCCAAACCTCGGGGGGACCAAACACCGGGGAGCTGTTTTTT. Protein: CASSQTSGGPNTGELFF.

This clone was observed a single time. This chain joins TRBV6-1 and TRBJ2-7; 12 bases are a match to TRBD2. This CDR3 spans 16 amino acids. Germline V lookup: CDR1 MNHNS, CDR2 SASEGT. The ends lost 5 bases at V and 0 bases at J; junction bases unmatched: 5. The CDR3 nucleotides are TGTGCCAGCAGTAAAGGACTAGCGGGGAGCTCCTACGAGCAGTACTTC. Translation: CASSKGLAGSSYEQYF.

The V and J genes are TRBV28 and TRBJ2-7; TRBD1 might be the D (6 bases). The CDR3 has 11 amino acids. The V end lost 7 bases, the J end lost 4 bases, and 8 bases lay between the germline ends. Germline V lookup: CDR1 MDHEN, CDR2 SYDVKM. CDR3 in amino acids: CASTQGYEQYF. DNA for the CDR3: TGTGCCAGCACCCAGGGGTACGAGCAGTACTTC. Supplemented by reference TRBV28 and TRBJ2-7, the full variable domain reads DVKVTQSSRYLVKRTGEKVFLECVQDMDHENMFWYRQDPGLGLRLIYFSYDVKMKEKGDIPEGYSVSREKKERFSLILESASTNQTSMYLCASTQGYEQYFGPGTRLTVT.

V and J are TRBV5-1 and TRBJ2-2, with 9 bases lining up with TRBD1. CDR3 length: 14 amino acids. Germline CDR1 is SGHRS and CDR2 is YFSETQ. V lost 4 bases, J lost 6 bases, and 4 bases stayed unmatched. The CDR3 protein is CASSQGQGSGELFF. For the CDR3, the DNA is TGCGCCAGCAGCCAGGGACAGGGTTCCGGGGAGCTGTTTTTT.

This clone was seen only once. The chain uses TRBV5-5 and TRBJ1-5; perhaps TRBD1 as D (6 bases). CDR3 length equals 14 residues. Trimming cost V 4 bases and J 0 bases, with 8 bases left between them. Germline V gene data show CDR1 as SGHKS and CDR2 as YYEKEE (reference sequence). The CDR3 here is CASSPGVSNQPQHF. The DNA of the CDR3 is TGTGCCAGCAGCCCAGGGGTTAGCAATCAGCCCCAGCATTTT.

The rearrangement uses TRBV5-1 and TRBJ2-7; TRBD1 agrees at 7 bases. V shed 8 bases and J 3 bases; nucleotides not matched to a gene: 17. Germline lookup yields CDR1 SGHRS and CDR2 YFSETQ. This CDR3 comprises 16 residues. This chain's CDR3 is CASSKTDRPVHYEQYF. CDR3 nucleotide sequence: TGCGCCAGTAGCAAAACGGACAGGCCAGTCCACTACGAGCAGTACTTC.

V and J are TRBV6-6 and TRBJ2-7, with 15 bases aligning to TRBD2. The CDR3 has 17 residues. CDR1 MNHNY and CDR2 SVGAGI come from the germline V gene (reference sequence). V lost 5 bases to trimming and J lost 0 bases; unmatched junction nucleotides: 5. The CDR3, as DNA: TGTGCCAGCAGTCGGACTAGCGGGAGGGCTTCCTCCTACGAGCAGTACTTC. Translating gives CASSRTSGRASSYEQYF.

The chain couples TRBV27 to TRBJ2-3; TRBD1 matches at 7 bases. CDR1 MNHEY and CDR2 SMNVEV come from the germline V gene (reference sequence). The CDR3 is made up of 17 amino acids. Losses at the gene ends were 6 bases for V and 4 bases for J; bases not matched to a gene: 16. The CDR3 DNA is TGTGCCAGCAGGCACTTAAGAGGACAGGCAATGCCAGATACGCAGTATTTT. Its protein is CASRHLRGQAMPDTQYF.

The chain has TRBV7-8 and TRBJ1-1; TRBD1 matches at 9 bases. CDR3 length: 15 amino acids. The J segment lost 4 bases and the V segment lost 3 bases, leaving 6 bases of the junction unmatched. Germline-derived CDR1 and CDR2 are SGHVS and FQNEAQ. The CDR3 loop is CASSFQQGARTEAFF. Written as DNA, the CDR3 is TGTGCCAGCAGCTTTCAACAGGGGGCGCGCACTGAAGCTTTCTTT.

V and J are TRBV5-4 and TRBJ2-3, with 7 nucleotides matching TRBD2. Unmatched junction bases numbered 6, after V lost 1 base and J lost 4 bases. The CDR3 totals 15 residues. Germline-derived CDR1 and CDR2 are SGHNT and YYREEE (reference sequence). For the CDR3, the DNA is TGTGCCAGCAGCTTGCTGTTGGGGGGGGCAGATACGCAGTATTTT. It encodes CASSLLLGGADTQYF.

The chain has TRBV6-6 and TRBJ2-7; 8 bases map to TRBD1. CDR3 size: 14 residues. Losses at the gene ends were 6 bases for V and 1 base for J; bases not matched to a gene: 5. CDR1 MNHNY and CDR2 SVGAGI come from the germline V gene (reference sequence). The CDR3 coding sequence is TGTGCCAGCAGGGGACAGGAGACATCCTACGAGCAGTACTTC. Its protein is CASRGQETSYEQYF.

This chain uses TRBV7-6 with TRBJ2-7; TRBD1 agrees at 7 bases. The CDR3 loop spans 14 amino acids. The V segment lost 1 base and the J segment 3 bases; nucleotides outside the gene matches: 3. The germline V gene has CDR1 SGHVS and CDR2 FNYEAQ. CDR3 region: CASSLGAGGYEQYF. The CDR3 DNA sequence: TGTGCCAGCAGCTTAGGGGCAGGGGGCTACGAGCAGTACTTC.

The rearrangement joins TRBV28 to TRBJ2-3; 8 bases agree with TRBD1. The CDR3 loop spans 15 amino acids. Trimming took 1 base from V and 3 from J; bases not matched to a gene: 3. Germline V gene data show CDR1 as MDHEN and CDR2 as SYDVKM. CDR3 protein: CASSLYQGATDTQYF. In DNA, the CDR3 is TGTGCCAGCAGTTTATACCAGGGGGCAACAGATACGCAGTATTTT.

CDR3: CASSLQGNYGYTF. Here the CDR3 DNA reads TGTGCCAGCAGCCTACAGGGAAACTATGGCTACACCTTC. This rearrangement joins TRBV7-9 to TRBJ1-2; perhaps TRBD1 as D (6 bases). V lost 5 bases to trimming and J lost 2 bases, with 9 bases between them. This CDR3 has 13 residues. Germline V gene sequence: CDR1 SEHNR, CDR2 FQNEAQ (reference sequence).

The chain links TRBV6-5 to TRBJ2-7; a possible D gene is TRBD2 (5 bases). The germline V and J ends were trimmed by 0 bases and 2 bases, with 8 bases remaining between them. The germline CDR1 and CDR2 sequences are MNHEY and SVGAGI. The CDR3 has 14 residues. The chain's CDR3 is CASSYSFGTYEQYF. The DNA of the CDR3 is TGTGCCAGCAGTTACTCTTTCGGGACCTACGAGCAGTACTTC.

J is TRBJ2-1 and V is TRBV5-1; 10 bases are a match to TRBD2. The CDR3 extends over 16 amino acids. V lost 4 bases, J lost 1 base, and 5 bases stayed unmatched. Germline V gives CDR1 SGHRS, CDR2 YFSETQ. CDR3 amino acids: CASSTLAGGSYNEQFF. In DNA, the CDR3 is TGCGCCAGCAGCACCTTAGCGGGGGGTTCCTACAATGAGCAGTTCTTC.

The rearrangement joins TRBV5-6 to TRBJ1-1; D not certain. V lost 4 bases and J lost 1, with 11 bases in between. This CDR3 region has 14 residues. Germline V CDR1 and CDR2: SGHDT, YYEEEE. The CDR3 loop reads CASSQAGRNTEAFF. The DNA of the CDR3 is TGTGCCAGCAGCCAGGCGGGCCGGAACACTGAAGCTTTCTTT.